The 11 T cell receptor beta chains presented below share a single source sample, sequenced in a study of cytomegalovirus exposure and HLA in healthy donors. A multiplex PCR was run with 60 Vbeta primers and 13 Jbeta primers. Method: immunoSEQ multiplex PCR; TCRdb's copy keeps in-frame clones and lacks some. The sample yields about 120,000 clones, over 70% seen once. Sequencing was performed on PBMCs. The receptors shown here come from a woman in her thirties or forties in good health and CMV-seronegative.

The sample holds one count of this clone. This chain uses TRBV13 with TRBJ2-7; 11 nucleotides match TRBD2. The J segment lost 6 bases and the V segment lost 5 bases, leaving 6 bases of the junction unmatched. The CDR3 is 14 amino acids. Germline-derived CDR1 and CDR2 are PRHDT and FYEKMQ (reference sequence). CDR3 in amino acids: CASSQLAGGIEQYF. The CDR3 DNA reads as TGTGCCAGCAGCCAGTTAGCGGGAGGGATCGAGCAGTACTTC.

The chain links TRBV7-2 to TRBJ1-6; a weak D match, TRBD1 (6 bases). CDR3 length: 15 amino acids. V shed 5 bases and J shed 6 bases, with 14 bases lying between them. From germline, CDR1 is SGHTA and CDR2 FQGNSA. CDR3 amino acids: CASSPQAQGNSPLHF. As DNA, the CDR3 is TGTGCCAGCAGCCCCCAGGCACAGGGTAATTCACCCCTCCACTTT. Filled out from reference TRBV7-2 and TRBJ1-6, the complete variable domain reads GAGVSQSPSNKVTEKGKDVELRCDPISGHTALYWYRQSLGQGLEFLIYFQGNSAPDKSGLPSDRFSAERTGGSVSTLTIQRTQQEDSAVYLCASSPQAQGNSPLHFGNGTRLTVT.

The genes are TRBV7-8 and TRBJ1-4; TRBD1 aligns across 11 bases. J lost 5 bases, V lost 4 bases, and 3 bases had no gene match. This CDR3 comprises 15 residues. Germline values: CDR1 SGHVS, CDR2 FQNEAQ. The CDR3 DNA reads as TGTGCCAGCAGCTGGGGGACAGGGGGGAATGAAAAACTGTTTTTT. Its protein product is CASSWGTGGNEKLFF.

This clone was seen just once. The chain carries TRBV7-6 and TRBJ2-5, with a tentative D call TRBD2 (6 bases). Per germline, CDR1 SGHVS and CDR2 FNYEAQ. The CDR3 totals 13 residues. V was clipped by 5 bases and J by 5 bases, with 12 bases between them. DNA for the CDR3: TGTGCCAGCAGCGTGACTAGGCGGGAGACCCAGTACTTC. Its protein product is CASSVTRRETQYF.

This clone has more than one count but fewer than ten. The rearrangement joins TRBV5-1 to TRBJ2-5, with D perhaps TRBD1 (5 bases). V shed 3 bases and J shed 5 bases, with 11 bases lying between them. The germline gives CDR1 SGHRS, CDR2 YFSETQ. The CDR3 sequence is 13 residues long. The CDR3 region is CASSYARAETQYF. The CDR3 region has the DNA TGCGCCAGCAGCTACGCCAGGGCGGAGACCCAGTACTTC.

This chain joins TRBV28 and TRBJ2-2; 7 bases align to TRBD1. The CDR3 consists of 15 residues. V dropped 2 bases and J dropped 5; count of bases not matched to a gene: 5. Germline CDR1 MDHEN, CDR2 SYDVKM. The CDR3 DNA reads as TGTGCCAGCAGTTTACCCAGGGGGATAACCGGGGAGCTGTTTTTT. Its protein product is CASSLPRGITGELFF. The full variable domain, with the rest looked up from reference TRBV28 and TRBJ2-2, is DVKVTQSSRYLVKRTGEKVFLECVQDMDHENMFWYRQDPGLGLRLIYFSYDVKMKEKGDIPEGYSVSREKKERFSLILESASTNQTSMYLCASSLPRGITGELFFGEGSRLTVL.

This clone was detected a few times. The chain links TRBV4-1 to TRBJ2-7, with 9 nucleotides matching TRBD2. V shed 1 base and J 5 bases; nucleotides not matched to a gene: 12. Germline assignment: CDR1 MGHRA and CDR2 YSYEKL. This CDR3 region has 17 residues. The chain's CDR3 is CASSQGLAGVLGDEQYF. DNA for the CDR3: TGCGCCAGCAGCCAAGGATTAGCGGGAGTGTTAGGGGACGAGCAGTACTTC.

The V gene is TRBV28, the J gene TRBJ1-4; 9 bases line up with TRBD1. CDR1 is MDHEN and CDR2 is SYDVKM in the germline V gene. There are 16 residues in the CDR3. Unmatched junction bases numbered 12, after V lost 5 bases and J lost 8 bases. The CDR3: CASSELITGGAEKLFF. CDR3 nucleotides: TGTGCCAGCAGTGAACTAATCACAGGGGGCGCGGAAAAACTGTTTTTT.

V is TRBV18 and J is TRBJ2-7, with 7 bases aligning to TRBD1. Germline V gene data show CDR1 as KGHSH and CDR2 as LQKENI. The CDR3 is 17 amino acids. After removal of 3 bases from V and 1 base from J, the junction contained 12 bases not matched to a gene. The CDR3 spells CASSPLRGRGLSYEQYF. CDR3 nucleotide sequence: TGTGCCAGCTCACCGCTCCGGGGCAGGGGGTTATCCTACGAGCAGTACTTC.

This clone was counted between two and nine times. The chain links TRBV25-1 to TRBJ2-5; the D is unclear. This CDR3 spans 14 amino acids. Germline CDR1 MGHDK, CDR2 SYGVNS. V lost 4 bases, J lost 2 bases, and 11 bases lay in between. The CDR3 DNA reads TGTGCCAGCAGTGGGTACCGCCTACAAGAGACCCAGTACTTC. This sequence encodes CASSGYRLQETQYF.

This clone appeared a few times. The gene calls are TRBV2 and TRBJ2-5; 9 nucleotides agree with TRBD2. Germline V lookup: CDR1 SNHLY, CDR2 FYNNEI. V shed 4 bases and J 5 bases; nucleotides not matched to a gene: 8. The CDR3 is 15 amino acids. The CDR3 spells CASSVERGARETQYF. The CDR3 region has the DNA TGTGCCAGCAGTGTTGAGCGGGGGGCTCGCGAGACCCAGTACTTC. Combining the CDR3 with reference TRBV2 and TRBJ2-5 gives the whole variable domain EPEVTQTPSHQVTQMGQEVILRCVPISNHLYFYWYRQILGQKVEFLVSFYNNEISEKSEIFDDQFSVERPDGSNFTLKIRSTKLEDSAMYFCASSVERGARETQYFGPGTRLLVL.